These 5 T cell receptor beta chains came from one sample sequenced in a study of monozygotic twins with inflammatory bowel disease. TCRdb reanalyzed the 5' RACE reads, giving one entry per CDR3 protein sequence and no DNA. In total, the table holds some 190,000 distinct CDR3 sequences. The specimen was blood. Receptors originate from a human donor with ulcerative colitis or Crohn's disease, or a healthy co-twin of an affected twin (not recorded which).

The genes are TRBV7-2 and TRBJ1-2; without DNA, the TCRdb call of TRBD1 cannot be checked. Germline loops: CDR1 SGHTA, CDR2 FQGNSA. This CDR3 is 15 amino acids long. The CDR3 spells CASSLDSAANYGYTF.

The chain employs TRBV30 and TRBJ2-1; without DNA, the TCRdb call of TRBD2 cannot be checked. Germline assignment: CDR1 GTSNPN and CDR2 SVGIG (reference sequence). This CDR3 contains 13 residues. CDR3 amino acids: CAWSLAGGGEQFF.

The chain recombines TRBV19 with TRBJ1-5. Germline values: CDR1 LNHDA, CDR2 SQIVND (reference sequence). CDR3 length: 13 residues. This chain's CDR3 is CASSLSSNQPQHF.

The V gene is TRBV11-1, the J gene TRBJ2-7; the D call from TCRdb, TRBD2, cannot be confirmed without DNA. Germline V gene data show CDR1 as SGHAT and CDR2 as FQDESV (reference sequence). The CDR3 extends over 18 amino acids. The CDR3 protein is CASSRDTLTSGLSYEQYF.

The chain couples TRBV5-4 to TRBJ2-1. The CDR3 runs to 15 residues. Germline CDR1 and CDR2: SGHNT and YYREEE (reference sequence). CDR3: CASSLRGNSYNEQFF.